What follows describes a single TCR beta chain. Germline CDR1 and CDR2: SGHAT and FQNNGV. V shed 6 bases and J shed 0 bases, with 7 bases lying between them. The CDR3 runs 13 residues. These data belong to a study of blood T cell repertoires in COVID-19. The wider study: Sources were T cells, B-cell-depleted T cells, or PBMCs; the material itself was cDNA or gDNA.

This table comes from immunoSEQ multiplex PCR, and its TCRdb copy is limited to in-frame clones, with some not included. The repertoire includes roughly 230,000 clones, around 83% of them detected once, and roughly 8.7% sits in the top ten. This chain uses TRBV11-2 with TRBJ2-3; D might be TRBD2 (5 bases). Sequencing was performed on peripheral blood. The sequence came from a man between 35 and 55 years old with active or convalescent COVID-19. The CDR3 here is CASRRLSTDTQYF. The CDR3 DNA reads as TGTGCCAGCAGGAGACTAAGCACAGATACGCAGTATTTT.